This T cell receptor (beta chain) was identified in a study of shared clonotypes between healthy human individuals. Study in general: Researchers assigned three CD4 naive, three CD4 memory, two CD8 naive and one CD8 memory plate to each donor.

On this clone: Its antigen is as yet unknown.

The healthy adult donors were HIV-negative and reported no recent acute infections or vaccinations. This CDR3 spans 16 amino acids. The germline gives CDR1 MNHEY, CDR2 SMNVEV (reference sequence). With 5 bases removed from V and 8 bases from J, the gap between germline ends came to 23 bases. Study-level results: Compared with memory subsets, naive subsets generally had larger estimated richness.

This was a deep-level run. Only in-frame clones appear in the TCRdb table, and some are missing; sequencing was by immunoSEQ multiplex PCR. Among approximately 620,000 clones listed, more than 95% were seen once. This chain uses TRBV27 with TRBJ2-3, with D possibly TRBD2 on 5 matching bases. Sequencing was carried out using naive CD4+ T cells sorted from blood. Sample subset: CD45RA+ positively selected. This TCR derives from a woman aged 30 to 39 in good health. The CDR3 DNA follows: TGTGCCAGCAGTCCGGACCAAGCCCCGTACGGAGGTACGCAGTATTTT. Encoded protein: CASSPDQAPYGGTQYF.